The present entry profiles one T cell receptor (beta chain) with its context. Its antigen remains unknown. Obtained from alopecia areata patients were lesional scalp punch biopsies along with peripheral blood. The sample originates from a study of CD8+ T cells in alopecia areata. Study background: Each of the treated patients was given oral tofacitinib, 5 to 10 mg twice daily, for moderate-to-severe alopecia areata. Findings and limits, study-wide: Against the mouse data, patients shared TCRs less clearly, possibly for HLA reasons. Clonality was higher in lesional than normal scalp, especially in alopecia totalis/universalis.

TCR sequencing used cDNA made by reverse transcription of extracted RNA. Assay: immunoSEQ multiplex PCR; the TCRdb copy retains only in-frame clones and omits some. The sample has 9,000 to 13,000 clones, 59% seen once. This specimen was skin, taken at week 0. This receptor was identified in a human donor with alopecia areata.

The CDR3 DNA follows: TGTGCCAGCAGCTTAGTTCAGGGGACGGATGACACTGAAGCTTTCTTT. As protein: CASSLVQGTDDTEAFF. The gene calls are TRBV7-8 and TRBJ1-1, with D tentatively TRBD1 (6 bases). CDR3 length: 16 residues. Trimming took off 1 base at V and 3 bases at J, with 15 bases between the two ends. CDR1 is SGHVS and CDR2 is FQNEAQ in the germline V gene.